This T cell receptor beta chain was identified during a study of patients and donors after allogeneic stem cell transplantation. TCRdb processed the RT-PCR reads anew with MiXCR; each CDR3 protein has one entry. The table records roughly 960,000 distinct CDR3 sequences, about a sixth of them present only once. This clonotype was recorded at least ten times. The CDR3 has 16 amino acids. V was cut by 0 bases and J by 7 bases, with 19 bases left in between. The chain is built from TRBV12-3 or TRBV12-4 and TRBJ2-7; no reliable D call. Material: blood, either unsorted or a sorted T cell fraction (not recorded which). The TCR originated in a human donor who was either an allogeneic HSCT recipient or a stem cell or donor lymphocyte infusion donor (not recorded which). It is not recorded whose cells these are; they may come from a transplant donor. This CDR3 is CASSLALTGRPTEQYF. In DNA form, the CDR3 reads TGTGCCAGCAGTTTAGCGCTAACGGGCCGACCTACTGAGCAGTACTTC.